What follows describes a single T cell receptor beta chain. Its antigen is currently unknown. The assay was immunoSEQ multiplex PCR, and TCRdb's table has in-frame clones only and misses some. The sample has over 150,000 clones, about 80% seen once. This entry comes from a study of cytotoxic CD8 clonotypes in ibrutinib-treated CLL. Study overall: Partial responses numbered some 24 and complete responses 2; after a median around 63 months, about 15 stayed remitted and around 12 progressed. General study findings and limits: Baseline clonality, above age-matched healthy donor levels, tracked circulating CD8+ T-cell counts. Clonality went higher at ibrutinib response and then dropped back toward baseline at progression. Treatment left the uncommon public clonotypes either contracted or stable in frequency.

V was clipped by 2 bases and J by 5 bases, with 17 bases between them. The CDR3 covers 15 residues. Looked up from germline, CDR1 is SGHRS and CDR2 is YFSETQ. This chain links TRBV5-1 with TRBJ2-7; no clear D gene. The receptor was isolated from a human donor with chronic lymphocytic leukemia. The sample in question was PBMCs, obtained after 12 months of ibrutinib treatment. CDR3 sequence (DNA): TGCGCCAGCAGCTTAACCGCAACAAGGTCCCACGAGCAGTACTTC. It codes for CASSLTATRSHEQYF.